A single TCR beta chain is shown here with its context. Its cognate antigen has yet to be identified. No qualities accompany the bases; no much larger clone lies one base away. These data are taken from a study of blood T cell repertoires in COVID-19 (dated by TCRdb to the early 2020s). In terms of the full investigation: The collaborator samples originated in the United States, Italy and Spain and spanned the acute and convalescent phases of COVID-19. The material from the prospective study consisted of cDNA or gDNA derived from T cells, B-cell-depleted T cells, or PBMCs. Subjects who had been exposed to COVID-19, were actively infected with it, or had recovered from it provided the deeply sampled blood TCRbeta repertoires that made up the dataset. A freely available public database, intended as a resource for researchers studying the immune response to SARS-CoV-2, is where the repertoires were released. The samples were drawn from the first 160 participants of the ongoing ImmuneRACE study and from 950 to 1,500 subjects provided by 6 global collaborators. Nearly every sample came with metadata listing a de-identified subject ID, COVID-19 status, age in years and sex. HLA class I and class II types, where available, came from metadata supplied by the sample provider rather than from assay-based typing. General study outcomes and caveats: The amount of clinical and demographic metadata varied by source and participant and was provided uncurated.

The immunoSEQ Assay, a bias-controlled multiplex PCR, was used to amplify TCRbeta CDR3 regions from genomic DNA. From the authors' description of their analysis: The number of nucleated cells in each sample was estimated from the amplification of reference gene primers within the assay. Sequence reads were collapsed and filtered to measure the absolute abundance of every unique TCRbeta CDR3 rearrangement. Productive Simpson clonality was computed per sample as the square root of Simpson's diversity index over productive rearrangements. Here the immuneACCESS table is served through TCRdb, limited to in-frame sequences with V and J called. Missing clones are a known gap in these copies; in checked studies unresolved V genes cover under half, and the rest lacks a known reason. V, J and clone size are those of that table, while D and trimming were read from the DNA. For this sample there are fewer than 250,000 clones; about 83% appear just once. The top ten hold 3% to 3.5% of the sample.

Participants in the prospective study were aged about 18 to 89 years, lived in 20 to 25 United States geographic areas, and enrolled through a virtual design. To assign participants to cohorts, the prospective study relied on clinical history that participants themselves reported in a screening survey and a study questionnaire. Exposed participants had been in contact with someone with a PCR-confirmed or clinician-diagnosed COVID-19 case within 2 weeks of study entry. In the prospective study, mobile phlebotomists collected whole blood, serum and a nasopharyngeal or oropharyngeal swab from each participant. Additional blood draws and questionnaires over an approximately 2-month period could optionally be provided by prospective study participants. Before DNA extraction, prospective study blood samples were shipped either frozen or at room temperature. CDR1 and CDR2 are read off the germline V gene as KGHSH and LQKENI. V loses 3 bases at its end and J loses 0 bases; junction bases beyond the gene matches: 5. Counted from cysteine to phenylalanine, this CDR3 has 16 amino acids. Only the CDR3 region is kept as DNA, spanning 48 bases read in frame from base 1.

This chain is built from TRBV18 and TRBJ1-5, with 7 junctional bases fitting TRBD1. The sequenced material came from PBMCs or T cells enriched from blood (not recorded which). The TCR originated in a woman aged 30 to 39 who had been exposed to COVID-19. CDR3 loop: CASSPWQGDSNQPQHF. The sequenced DNA is TGTGCCAGCTCACCGTGGCAGGGGGATAGCAATCAGCCCCAGCATTTT.